This T cell receptor beta chain derives from a study of fetal regulatory T cell absence and autoimmunity. Findings and limits, study-wide: Compared with cord blood, pancreas showed oligoclonal TCR enrichment, some clones over 95-fold. The oligoclonal enrichment was interpreted as supporting antigen-driven pancreatic autoimmunity before birth in IPEX syndrome.

The survey-level immunoSEQ assay was used. Sequencing was performed with immunoSEQ multiplex PCR; in TCRdb, only in-frame clones are kept and a portion is missing. The profile shows some 87,000 clones, less than 80% of them singletons. Concerning this clone itself: Its antigen is still unknown.

The CDR3 loop spans 14 amino acids. Germline V lookup: CDR1 MNHEY, CDR2 SMNVEV (reference sequence). V dropped 5 bases and J dropped 5; count of bases not matched to a gene: 5. The J gene is TRBJ1-2, the V gene TRBV27; 10 bases align to TRBD1. This clonotype was sampled from a male donor with IPEX syndrome. Sequencing was done on a sample of pancreas tissue. In DNA, the CDR3 is TGTGCCAGCAGTCCGGGGACAGGGGTTTATGGCTACACCTTC. Its translation is CASSPGTGVYGYTF.